This T cell receptor beta chain was recorded in a study of cytomegalovirus exposure and HLA in healthy donors. Whole-study findings and limits: Later genetic work tied a missense DCLRE1C variant to beta-chain V and J trimming. Accurate prediction of most subjects' HLA-A and HLA-B alleles from TCR beta sequences was reported. TCR beta chains numbering 164 were designated cytomegalovirus-associated.

Regarding this clone: Its matching antigen is unknown.

This PCR relied on a set of 60 Vbeta primers and 13 Jbeta primers. Sequencing was performed with immunoSEQ multiplex PCR; in TCRdb, only in-frame clones are kept and a portion is missing. The sample has approximately 200,000 clones, 85% seen once. This clonotype originated in a human donor in good health. Sequenced: PBMCs.

CDR3 sequence (DNA): TGTGCCAGCAGCCAAGGGACTAGCGGGATCTACGAGCAGTACTTC. It translates to CASSQGTSGIYEQYF. The chain is built from TRBV7-9 and TRBJ2-7; 13 nucleotides align to TRBD2. Per the germline V gene, CDR1 is SEHNR and CDR2 is FQNEAQ (reference sequence). CDR3 size: 15 residues. V shed 5 bases, J shed 3 bases, and the junction held 4 bases outside the gene matches.